This T cell receptor (beta chain) came from a study of blood T cell repertoires in COVID-19. Across the whole study: Nucleic acid was either cDNA or gDNA, and it came from T cells, B-cell-depleted T cells, or PBMCs.

Adults between about 18 and 95 years of age took part from about two dozen US areas. Two consecutive negative NP/OP PCR tests, clearance, or resolved symptoms defined Cohort 3 recovery. Here immunoSEQ multiplex PCR was the method, and the copy in TCRdb shows in-frame clones only, minus some. The table has 300,000 to 350,000 clones, 87% seen once. Germline-derived CDR1 and CDR2 are KGHSH and LQKENI. Losses at the gene ends were 4 bases for V and 6 bases for J; bases not matched to a gene: 2. This CDR3 region has 13 residues. This clone was counted once. The J gene is TRBJ1-2, the V gene TRBV18, with 10 bases identical to TRBD1. The sample consisted of PBMCs or T cells enriched from blood (not recorded which). This TCR was sampled from a woman between 18 and 29 years old who had recovered from COVID-19. The CDR3 loop is CASSLGQGNGYTF. CDR3 nucleotides: TGTGCCAGCTCACTGGGACAGGGGAATGGCTACACCTTC. The entire variable domain, with the rest obtained from reference TRBV18 and TRBJ1-2, is as follows: NAGVMQNPRHLVRRRGQEARLRCSPMKGHSHVYWYRQLPEEGLKFMVYLQKENIIDESGMPKERFSAEFPKEGPSILRIQQVVRGDSAAYFCASSLGQGNGYTFGSGTRLTVV.